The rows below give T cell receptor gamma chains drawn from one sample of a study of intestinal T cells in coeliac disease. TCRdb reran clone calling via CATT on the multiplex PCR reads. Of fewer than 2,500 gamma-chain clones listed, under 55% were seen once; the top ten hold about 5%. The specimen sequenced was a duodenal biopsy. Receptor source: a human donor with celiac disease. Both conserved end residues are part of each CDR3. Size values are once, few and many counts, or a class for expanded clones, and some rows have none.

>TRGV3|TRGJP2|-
TGTGCCACCTGGGACAGTCCACCTCCTATATATAGTAGTGATTGGATCAAGACGTTT
CATWDSPPPIYSSDWIKTF
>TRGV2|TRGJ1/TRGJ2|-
TGTGCCACCTGGGACGGGCTAACGGATTATAAGAAACTCTTT
CATWDGLTDYKKLF
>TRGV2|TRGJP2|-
TGTGCCACCTGGGACGGGCATAGTAATGATTGGATCAAGACGTTT
CATWDGHSNDWIKTF
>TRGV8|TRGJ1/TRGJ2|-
TGTGCCACCTGGGATACCCACAGGAAACTCTTT
CATWDTHRKLF
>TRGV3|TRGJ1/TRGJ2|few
TGTGCCACCTGGGACAGGCGTTATTATAAGAAACTCTTT
CATWDRRYYKKLF
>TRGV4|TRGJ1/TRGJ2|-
TGTGCCACCTGGGACCAGAATTATTATAAGAAACTCTTT
CATWDQNYYKKLF
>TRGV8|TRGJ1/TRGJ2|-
TGTGCCACCTGGGGCCCTTCTGCGAATTATTATAAGAAACTCTTT
CATWGPSANYYKKLF
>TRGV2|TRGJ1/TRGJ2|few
TGTGCCACCTGGGACGGCTTCAATTATTATAAGAAACTCTTT
CATWDGFNYYKKLF
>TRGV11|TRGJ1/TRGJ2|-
TGTGCCTGCTGGATTAGGCACGGGTATTATAAGAAACTCTTT
CACWIRHGYYKKLF
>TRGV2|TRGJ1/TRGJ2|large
TGTGCCACCTGGGACGGAAGAACTTATTATAAGAAACTCTTT
CATWDGRTYYKKLF
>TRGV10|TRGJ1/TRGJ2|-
TGTGCTGCGTGGGATTGCCCCCTTACTTATAAGAAACTCTTT
CAAWDCPLTYKKLF
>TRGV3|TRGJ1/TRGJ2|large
TGTGCCACCTGGGACAGGCTGGGGCGTTATTATAAGAAACTCTTT
CATWDRLGRYYKKLF
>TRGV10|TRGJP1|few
TGTGCTGCGTGGGATTATTTGACCACTGGTTGGTTCAAGATATTT
CAAWDYLTTGWFKIF
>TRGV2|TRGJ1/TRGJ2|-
TGTGCCACCTGGGACGGACCTATAGGGTATAAGAAACTCTTT
CATWDGPIGYKKLF
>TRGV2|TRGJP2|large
TGTGCCACCTGGGACGGGCTCGGTAGTGATTGGATCAAGACGTTT
CATWDGLGSDWIKTF
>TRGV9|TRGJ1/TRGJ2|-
TGTGCCTTGTGGGAGGCCCAAGCTAAATCCAGAGAATATTATAAGAAACTCTTT
CALWEAQAKSREYYKKLF
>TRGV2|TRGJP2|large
TGTGCCACCTGGGAAAGATATAGTAGTGATTGGATCAAGACGTTT
CATWERYSSDWIKTF
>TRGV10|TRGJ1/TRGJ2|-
TGTGCTGCGTGGGGCCTTAATTATTATAAGAAACTCTTT
CAAWGLNYYKKLF
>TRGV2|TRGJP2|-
TGTGCCACCTGGGACGGGACTAGTGATCGGATCAAGACGTTT
CATWDGTSDRIKTF
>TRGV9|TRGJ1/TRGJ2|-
TGTGCCTTGTGGGAGGGAAATTATTATAAGAAACTCTTT
CALWEGNYYKKLF
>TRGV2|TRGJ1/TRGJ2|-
TGTGCCACCTGGGACGGGTTTAATTATTATAAGAAACTCTTT
CATWDGFNYYKKLF
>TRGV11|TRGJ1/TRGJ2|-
TGTGCCTGCTGGATTCGGGATAAGAAACTCTTT
CACWIRDKKLF
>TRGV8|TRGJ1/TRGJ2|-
TGTGCCACCTGGGATAGGGGAAAGGGCTATAAGAAACTCTTT
CATWDRGKGYKKLF
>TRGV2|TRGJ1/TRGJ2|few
TGTGCCACCTGGGACGGGCACAATTATTATAAGAAACTCTTT
CATWDGHNYYKKLF
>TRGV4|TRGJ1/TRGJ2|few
TGTGCCACCTGGGATGGGAAAAGTTATAAGAAACTCTTT
CATWDGKSYKKLF
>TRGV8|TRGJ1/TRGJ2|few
TGTGCACCTGGGATAGATGATTATAAGAAACTCTTT
CAPGIDDYKKLF